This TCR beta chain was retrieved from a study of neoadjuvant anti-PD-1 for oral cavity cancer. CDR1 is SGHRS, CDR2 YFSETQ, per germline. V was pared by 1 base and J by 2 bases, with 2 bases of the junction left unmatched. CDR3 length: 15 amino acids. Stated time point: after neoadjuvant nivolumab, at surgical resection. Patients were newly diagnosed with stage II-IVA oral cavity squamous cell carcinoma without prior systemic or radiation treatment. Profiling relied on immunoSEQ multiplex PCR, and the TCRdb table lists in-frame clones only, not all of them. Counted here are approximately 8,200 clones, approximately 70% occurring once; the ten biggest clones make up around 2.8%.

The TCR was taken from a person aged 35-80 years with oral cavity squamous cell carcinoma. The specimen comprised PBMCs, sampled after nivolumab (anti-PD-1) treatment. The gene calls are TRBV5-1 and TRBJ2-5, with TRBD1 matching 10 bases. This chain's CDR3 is CASSLWTGGQETQYF. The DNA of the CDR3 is TGCGCCAGCAGCTTGTGGACAGGGGGTCAAGAGACCCAGTACTTC.